This paragraph covers one T cell receptor beta chain sequence. This entry comes from a study of blood T cell repertoires in COVID-19. Using immunoSEQ multiplex PCR, the repertoire was profiled, and TCRdb retains in-frame clones only, with some absent. The sample shows 80,000 to 100,000 clones, approximately 82% of them seen only once. Germline loops: CDR1 SGHRS, CDR2 YFSETQ. The V gene end was trimmed by 0 bases and the J gene end by 2 bases; junction bases not matched to a gene: 9. The CDR3 is 17 amino acids. This chain links TRBV5-1 with TRBJ2-3; TRBD2 matches 7 bases. Sequenced material: peripheral blood. The clonotype was recovered from a man aged 65-85 years with active or convalescent COVID-19. CDR3 residues: CASSLVASGVITDTQYF. The CDR3 DNA follows: TGCGCCAGCAGCTTGGTCGCCAGCGGGGTAATCACAGATACGCAGTATTTT.